This T cell receptor (beta chain) was sequenced for a study of blood T cell repertoires in COVID-19 (dated by TCRdb to the early 2020s). Background on the whole study: Samples covering the acute and convalescent phases of COVID-19 were provided by collaborators in the United States, Italy and Spain. The prospective study material was composed of cDNA or gDNA derived from T cells, B-cell-depleted T cells, or PBMCs. HLA class I and class II types, where available, came from metadata supplied by the sample provider rather than from assay-based typing. Samples came from the ongoing ImmuneRACE study (first 160 participants) plus 1,254 subjects from 6 global collaborators. A de-identified subject ID, COVID-19 status, age in years and sex were almost always included in the sample metadata. The repertoires were made available in a free public database intended to serve as a resource for research on the immune response to SARS-CoV-2. Deeply sampled blood TCRbeta repertoires from subjects exposed to, actively infected with, or recovered from COVID-19 were included in the dataset. Points the paper makes about the study in general: How much clinical and demographic metadata was included differed by source and by participant, and the metadata was provided uncurated.

The collaborating institutions used their own protocols to collect whole blood in K2EDTA tubes. For TCRbeta analysis, collaborator samples were shipped as frozen whole blood, as isolated PBMCs, or as DNA extracted from either sample type. The immunoSEQ Assay, a bias-controlled multiplex PCR, was used to amplify TCRbeta CDR3 regions from genomic DNA. The original pipeline was this. The number of nucleated cells in each sample was estimated by amplification of reference gene primers within the assay. To quantify the absolute abundance of each unique TCRbeta CDR3 rearrangement, sequence reads were collapsed and filtered. For each sample, productive Simpson clonality was calculated as the square root of Simpson's diversity index across productive rearrangements. TCRdb mirrors the immuneACCESS table, restricted to in-frame sequences. Some clones are absent from its copies; in checked studies, under half trace to an unresolved V gene, and the reason for the others is unknown. For V, J and clone size, that table is used; D and trimming come from the DNA. Present in this sample are 30,000 to 45,000 clones, over 65% of which were seen just once. The ten largest clonotypes hold 2% of the sample.

From the germline V gene, CDR1 is SGHVS and CDR2 is FNYEAQ. The V and J ends are trimmed by 4 bases and 7 bases, leaving 14 bases between them. The CDR3 measures 15 amino acids from cysteine to phenylalanine. The read is trimmed to its CDR3 DNA, 45 bases read in frame from base 1. Notes on this clone: This receptor's antigen is unknown. Per-base qualities were not stored, and no clone one base away is much larger.

The V gene is TRBV7-6 and the J gene is TRBJ1-6, with TRBD1 perhaps the D gene, on 5 matching bases. What was sequenced was peripheral blood. The source is a man in his sixties with active COVID-19. This receptor carries the CDR3 CASSSSGGFNSPLHF. Here is the DNA: TGTGCCAGCAGCTCCAGTGGGGGGTTCAATTCACCCCTCCACTTT.